A single sample is the source of the 26 T cell receptor beta chains below, sequenced in a study of response to subunit inactivated influenza vaccine. TCRdb fed the RT-PCR reads into MiXCR, producing one record per CDR3 protein. The data show 650,000 to 700,000 distinct CDR3 sequences, about 15% seen once. The sample consisted of PBMCs from blood, taken roughly 13 days after vaccination. The receptors were sampled from a man over 45 who received an inactivated influenza vaccine.

This rearrangement joins TRBV5-6 to TRBJ2-6; 9 nucleotides align to TRBD1. This CDR3 contains 17 residues. The trim removed 6 bases at V and 2 bases at J, leaving 9 bases unmatched. Germline-derived CDR1 and CDR2 are SGHDT and YYEEEE. CDR3 bases: TGTGCCAGCATCACCTGGGACAGGGTCGCTGGGGCCAACGTCCTGACTTTC. Translated: CASITWDRVAGANVLTF.

The V call is TRBV6-2 or TRBV6-3, the J call TRBJ1-5; 7 positions match TRBD1. Germline V gene sequence: CDR1 MNHEY, CDR2 SVGEGT. Losses at the gene ends were 5 bases for V and 5 bases for J; bases not matched to a gene: 6. This CDR3 is 14 amino acids long. The CDR3 reads CASSTWDRYQPQHF. The CDR3 region has the DNA TGTGCCAGCAGTACCTGGGACAGATATCAGCCCCAGCATTTT.

DNA for the CDR3: TGCGCCAGCAGCTCCCTAGGAGGGGACGAGCCTGAAGCTTTCTTT. Translated: CASSSLGGDEPEAFF. This chain joins TRBV5-1 and TRBJ1-1; D is possibly TRBD1 (5 bases). Germline V gives CDR1 SGHRS, CDR2 YFSETQ. Trimming cost V 3 bases and J 6 bases, with 18 bases left between them. The CDR3 runs to 15 residues.

This clonotype was observed at least ten times. The CDR3 DNA is TGTGCCACCGCGCCCAGTTCAGATACGCAGTATTTT. Protein: CATAPSSDTQYF. The rearrangement uses TRBV10-3 and TRBJ2-3; D gene unclear. Trimming removed 10 bases from V and 4 bases from J, with 12 bases in between. CDR3 size: 12 residues. In germline, CDR1 is ENHRY, CDR2 SYGVKD.

The chain carries TRBV5-6 and TRBJ2-5, with 7 bases fitting TRBD2. Germline CDR1 is SGHDT and CDR2 is YYEEEE. With V trimmed by 4 bases and J by 7 bases, 7 bases remained unmatched. The CDR3 is 13 amino acids. CDR3 loop: CASSRGGVGTQYF. Here the CDR3 DNA reads TGTGCCAGCAGCCGCGGGGGAGTCGGGACCCAGTACTTC.

This clonotype was detected a few times. The rearrangement uses TRBV20-1 and TRBJ2-7; 11 bases agree with TRBD1. Germline V gives CDR1 DFQATT, CDR2 SNEGSKA (reference sequence). Losses at the gene ends were 1 base for V and 1 base for J; bases not matched to a gene: 0. The CDR3 loop spans 14 amino acids. Here the CDR3 DNA reads TGCAGTGCTAGAGGGGACAGGGGGTCCTACGAGCAGTACTTC. Its protein is CSARGDRGSYEQYF.

V is TRBV20-1 and J is TRBJ1-5; perhaps TRBD1 as D (5 bases). The germline gives CDR1 DFQATT, CDR2 SNEGSKA (reference sequence). This CDR3 comprises 17 residues. The V end lost 0 bases, the J end lost 4 bases, and 19 bases lay between the germline ends. CDR3 DNA: TGCAGTGCTAGAGATCCCCGAGACAGCTACCCAAATCAGCCCCAGCATTTT. Translation gives CSARDPRDSYPNQPQHF.

The rearrangement joins TRBV20-1 to TRBJ2-5; 9 bases map to TRBD2. The germline CDR1 and CDR2 sequences are DFQATT and SNEGSKA (reference sequence). The V gene end was trimmed by 0 bases and the J gene end by 1 base; junction bases not matched to a gene: 15. CDR3 length equals 19 residues. CDR3 DNA: TGCAGTGCTAGAGATTGGGAGAGGGTAATAGCGGGAGCCCAAGAGACCCAGTACTTC. Translating gives CSARDWERVIAGAQETQYF.

In its sample, this clonotype was seen many times. This chain links TRBV12-3 or TRBV12-4 with TRBJ2-2; 14 bases are a match to TRBD2. The CDR3 contains 20 residues. J was trimmed by 5 bases and V by 6 bases; bases with no gene match: 17. The CDR3 here is CASRDPQWTSGGSWTGELFF. The CDR3 region has the DNA TGTGCCAGCAGGGACCCCCAATGGACTAGCGGGGGGAGTTGGACCGGGGAGCTGTTTTTT.

The J gene is TRBJ2-1, the V gene TRBV7-6, with 9 bases matching TRBD1. CDR3 length equals 14 residues. Germline CDR1 reads SGHVS; CDR2 reads FNYEAQ. J gave up 9 bases and V 4 bases, and 7 bases lay outside the gene matches. Written as DNA, the CDR3 is TGTGCCAGCAGCTCTAACAGGGGGCTCGGTGAGCAGTTCTTC. It is translated as CASSSNRGLGEQFF.

In its sample, this clonotype was seen a few times. The chain recombines TRBV5-1 with TRBJ1-4; 7 bases line up with TRBD1. CDR3 length equals 15 residues. Germline V gene sequence: CDR1 SGHRS, CDR2 YFSETQ. V shed 4 bases and J 8 bases; nucleotides not matched to a gene: 11. The CDR3 DNA reads as TGCGCCAGCAGCGGTGGGACAGATAGGTGGGAAAAACTGTTTTTT. Encoded protein: CASSGGTDRWEKLFF.

The chain joins TRBV7-6 to TRBJ1-1; D gene unclear. Deletions cut 5 bases from V and 6 bases from J, with 19 bases between. CDR1 is SGHVS and CDR2 is FNYEAQ in the germline V gene. The CDR3 has 15 residues. DNA for the CDR3: TGTGCCAGCAGCCCTGGGGTCAGACTCAACCCTGAAGCTTTCTTT. Translating it yields CASSPGVRLNPEAFF.

This clonotype was seen more than once but under ten times. The chain joins TRBV12-3 or TRBV12-4 to TRBJ1-2; D remains unclear. Trimming removed 5 bases at V and 4 bases at J, with 8 bases between. The CDR3 sequence is 12 residues long. DNA for the CDR3: TGTGCCAGCAGTAGGGTCCCCTATGGCTACACCTTC. Its protein product is CASSRVPYGYTF.

The chain links TRBV4-1 to TRBJ2-7; D perhaps matches TRBD2 (5 bases). V gave up 3 bases and J gave up 2 bases, with 14 bases separating them. Germline V CDR1 and CDR2: MGHRA, YSYEKL. The length of the CDR3 is 15 residues. The DNA of the CDR3 is TGCGCCAGCAGCCATCTATTTAGCGTTCCCTACGAGCAGTACTTC. Amino acid sequence: CASSHLFSVPYEQYF.

In this sample, this clonotype turned up a few times. J is TRBJ1-1 and V is TRBV7-9; perhaps TRBD1 as D (6 bases). The V gene lost 4 bases and the J gene lost 7 bases, with 16 bases spanning the gap. This CDR3 contains 14 residues. Looked up from germline, CDR1 is SEHNR and CDR2 is FQNEAQ (reference sequence). CDR3 in DNA: TGTGCCAGCAGCTCCCGGGGGCAAAAAGTTGAAGCTTTCTTT. It encodes CASSSRGQKVEAFF. The complete variable domain, with remaining parts taken from reference TRBV7-9 and TRBJ1-1, reads DTGVSQNPRHKITKRGQNVTFRCDPISEHNRLYWYRQTLGQGPEFLTYFQNEAQLEKSRLLSDRFSAERPKGSFSTLEIQRTEQGDSAMYLCASSSRGQKVEAFFGQGTRLTVV.

This clonotype was seen a handful of times. The chain carries TRBV29-1 and TRBJ2-1, with TRBD2 matching 14 bases. The germline CDR1 and CDR2 sequences are SQVTM and ANQGSEA. This CDR3 spans 16 amino acids. V lost 4 bases, J lost 9 bases, and 11 bases stayed unmatched. The CDR3 bases are TGCAGCGTTGTACGGCAGGGACTAGCGGGAGTAGGTGAGCAGTTCTTC. This translates into CSVVRQGLAGVGEQFF.

The V gene is TRBV5-6, the J gene TRBJ2-7, with D possibly being TRBD1 or TRBD2 (5 bases each). The CDR3 runs to 16 residues. Germline assignment: CDR1 SGHDT and CDR2 YYEEEE. V lost 4 bases and J 4 bases, leaving 21 bases between the germline ends. The CDR3 here is CASSLGVGGAVYEQYF. The CDR3 bases are TGTGCCAGCAGCCTGGGGGTTGGGGGAGCAGTATACGAGCAGTACTTC.

The gene calls are TRBV27 and TRBJ2-2; TRBD2 might be the D (7 bases). V was shortened by 6 bases and J by 9 bases, with 14 bases between the two germline ends. The CDR3 runs 13 residues. Germline V gives CDR1 MNHEY, CDR2 SMNVEV (reference sequence). DNA for the CDR3: TGTGCCAGCAGCCCGAGGGGGGGCTGGGAGCTGTTTTTT. Amino acids: CASSPRGGWELFF.

The CDR3 reads CASSFRTRDTGELFF. The CDR3 region has the DNA TGTGCCAGCAGTTTCCGAACCCGAGACACCGGGGAGCTGTTTTTT. The genes are TRBV12-3 or TRBV12-4 and TRBJ2-2; the D is unclear. CDR3 size: 15 residues. V lost 3 bases and J 3 bases, leaving 11 bases between the germline ends.

The sample holds a few counts of this clonotype. The V and J genes are TRBV3-1 and TRBJ2-7, with D possibly matching TRBD1 (6 bases). CDR1 is LGHDT, CDR2 YNNKEL, per germline (reference sequence). With 1 base removed from V and 1 base from J, the gap between germline ends came to 14 bases. This CDR3 spans 16 amino acids. The DNA of the CDR3 is TGTGCCAGCAGCCAAGGACCGACAGGCCATTCCTACGAGCAGTACTTC. This codes for CASSQGPTGHSYEQYF.

V and J are TRBV6-1 and TRBJ2-1; D possibly corresponds to TRBD2 (6 bases). The CDR3 is 15 residues long. V lost 6 bases and J 0 bases, leaving 12 bases between the germline ends. The germline gives CDR1 MNHNS, CDR2 SASEGT. The CDR3 is CASSQRAPSYNEQFF. For the CDR3, the DNA is TGTGCCAGCAGCCAGCGGGCCCCCTCCTACAATGAGCAGTTCTTC.

This clonotype was counted only a few times. The V and J genes are TRBV20-1 and TRBJ2-2; D is perhaps TRBD1 (6 bases). CDR3 length: 13 amino acids. V was clipped by 6 bases and J by 4 bases, with 12 bases between them. CDR1 is DFQATT, CDR2 SNEGSKA, per germline (reference sequence). In nucleotides, the CDR3 is TGCAGTGCAAAGACAGGACGCACCGGGGAGCTGTTTTTT. Its protein product is CSAKTGRTGELFF.

This clonotype was observed a handful of times. The chain uses TRBV7-2 and TRBJ1-1; possibly TRBD1 for D (5 bases). The CDR3 extends over 14 amino acids. The V and J ends lost 1 base and 5 bases respectively, with 11 bases between them. Germline CDR1 reads SGHTA; CDR2 reads FQGNSA. The CDR3, as DNA: TGTGCCAGCAGCTTAGTTCCGGGGGTTACTGAAGCTTTCTTT. This gives the protein CASSLVPGVTEAFF. Looking up the rest from reference TRBV7-2 and TRBJ1-1 gives the full variable domain: GAGVSQSPSNKVTEKGKDVELRCDPISGHTALYWYRQSLGQGLEFLIYFQGNSAPDKSGLPSDRFSAERTGGSVSTLTIQRTQQEDSAVYLCASSLVPGVTEAFFGQGTRLTVV.

The chain joins TRBV6-4 to TRBJ2-3; tentative D call: TRBD1 (6 bases). The V gene lost 4 bases and the J gene lost 2 bases, with 13 bases spanning the gap. The CDR3 runs 15 residues. In germline, CDR1 is MRHNA, CDR2 SNTAGT. CDR3 in amino acids: CASSATGTNTDTQYF. The CDR3 coding sequence is TGTGCCAGCAGTGCAACAGGGACCAACACAGATACGCAGTATTTT.

As concerns this clonotype: Its ends do not fully match the called genes, so a read error is possible. The genes are TRBV20-1 and TRBJ1-1; tentatively, D is TRBD1 (6 bases). Per germline, CDR1 DFQATT and CDR2 SNEGSKA (reference sequence). CDR3 length: 16 residues. The CDR3 DNA is TGCAGTGCGAGAGGACAGCCCGGGGGGATGAACACTGAAGCTTTCTTT. Protein sequence: CSARGQPGGMNTEAFF.

This clonotype came up a few times. This sequence joins TRBV4-3 and TRBJ1-1; no definite D call. CDR1 is LGHNA and CDR2 is YSLEER in the germline V gene. V lost 0 bases, J lost 2 bases, and 7 bases lay in between. This CDR3 has 14 amino acids. The CDR3 nucleotides read TGCGCCAGCAGCCAAGAACGGGTAAACACTGAAGCTTTCTTT. Translation gives CASSQERVNTEAFF.